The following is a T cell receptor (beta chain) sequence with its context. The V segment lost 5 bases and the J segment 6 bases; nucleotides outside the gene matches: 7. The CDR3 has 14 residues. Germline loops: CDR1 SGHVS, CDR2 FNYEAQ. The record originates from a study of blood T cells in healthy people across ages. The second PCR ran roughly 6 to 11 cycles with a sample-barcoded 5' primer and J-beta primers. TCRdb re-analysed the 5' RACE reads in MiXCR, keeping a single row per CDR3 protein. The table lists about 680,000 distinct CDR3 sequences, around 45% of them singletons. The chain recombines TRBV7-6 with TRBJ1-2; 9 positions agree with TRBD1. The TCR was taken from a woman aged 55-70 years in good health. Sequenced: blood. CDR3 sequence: CASSPSDRGDGYTF. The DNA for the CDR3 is TGTGCCAGCAGCCCCTCGGACAGGGGTGATGGCTACACCTTC.